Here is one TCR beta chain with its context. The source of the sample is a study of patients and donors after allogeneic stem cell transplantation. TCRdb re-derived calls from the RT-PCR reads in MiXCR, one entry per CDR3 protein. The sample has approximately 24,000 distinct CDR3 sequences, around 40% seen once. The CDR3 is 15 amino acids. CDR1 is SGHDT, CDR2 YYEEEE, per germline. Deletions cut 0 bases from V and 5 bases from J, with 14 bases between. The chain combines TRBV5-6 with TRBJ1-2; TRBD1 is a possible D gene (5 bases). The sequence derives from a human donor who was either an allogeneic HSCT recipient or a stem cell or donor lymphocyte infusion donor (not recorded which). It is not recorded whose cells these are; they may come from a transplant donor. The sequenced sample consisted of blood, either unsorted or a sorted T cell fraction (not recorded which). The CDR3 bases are TGTGCCAGCAGCTTGGGGACCCGGGGCACGTATGGCTACACCTTC. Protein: CASSLGTRGTYGYTF.